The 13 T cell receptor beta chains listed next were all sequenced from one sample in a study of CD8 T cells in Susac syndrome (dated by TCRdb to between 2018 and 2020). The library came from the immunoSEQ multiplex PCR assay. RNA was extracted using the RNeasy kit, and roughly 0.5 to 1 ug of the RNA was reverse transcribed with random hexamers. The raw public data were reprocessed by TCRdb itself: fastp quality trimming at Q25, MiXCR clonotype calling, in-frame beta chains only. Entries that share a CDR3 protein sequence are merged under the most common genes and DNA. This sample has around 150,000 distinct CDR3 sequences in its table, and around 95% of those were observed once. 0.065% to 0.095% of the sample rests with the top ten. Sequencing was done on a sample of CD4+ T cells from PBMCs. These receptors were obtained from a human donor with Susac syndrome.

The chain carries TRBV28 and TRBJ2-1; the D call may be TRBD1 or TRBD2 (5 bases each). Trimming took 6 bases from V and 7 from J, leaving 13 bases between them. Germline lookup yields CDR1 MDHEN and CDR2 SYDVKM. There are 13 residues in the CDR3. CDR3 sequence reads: CASSWGSRNEQFF. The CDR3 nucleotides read TGTGCCAGCAGCTGGGGGTCCCGGAATGAGCAGTTCTTC.

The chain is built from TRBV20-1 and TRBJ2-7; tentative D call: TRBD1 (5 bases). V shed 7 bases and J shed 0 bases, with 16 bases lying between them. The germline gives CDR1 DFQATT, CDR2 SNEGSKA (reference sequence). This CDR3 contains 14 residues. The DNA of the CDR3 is TGCAGTGTAAAGGTGGACACGGGCTCCTACGAGCAGTACTTC. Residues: CSVKVDTGSYEQYF.

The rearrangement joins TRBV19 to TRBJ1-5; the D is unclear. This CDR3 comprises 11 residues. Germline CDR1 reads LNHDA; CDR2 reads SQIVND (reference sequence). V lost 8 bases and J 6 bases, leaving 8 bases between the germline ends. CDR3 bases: TGTGCCAGTGGATCAACTCAGCCCCAGCATTTT. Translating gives CASGSTQPQHF.

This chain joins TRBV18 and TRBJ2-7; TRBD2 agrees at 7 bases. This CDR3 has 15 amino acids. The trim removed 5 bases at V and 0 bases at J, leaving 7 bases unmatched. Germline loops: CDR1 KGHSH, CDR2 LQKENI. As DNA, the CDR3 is TGTGCCAGCTCAGGCGCAGCGGGATCCTCCTACGAGCAGTACTTC. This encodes CASSGAAGSSYEQYF.

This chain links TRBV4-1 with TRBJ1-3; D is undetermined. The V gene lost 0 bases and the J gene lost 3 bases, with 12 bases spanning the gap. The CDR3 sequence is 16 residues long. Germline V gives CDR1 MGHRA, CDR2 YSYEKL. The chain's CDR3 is CASSQESRPSGNTIYF. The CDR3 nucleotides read TGCGCCAGCAGCCAAGAATCAAGGCCTAGTGGAAACACCATATATTTT.

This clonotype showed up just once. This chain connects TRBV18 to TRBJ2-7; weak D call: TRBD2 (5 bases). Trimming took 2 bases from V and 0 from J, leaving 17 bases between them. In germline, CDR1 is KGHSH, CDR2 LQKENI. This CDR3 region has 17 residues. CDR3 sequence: CASSPESPGMSSYEQYF. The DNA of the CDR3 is TGTGCCAGCTCACCAGAATCCCCGGGGATGAGCTCCTACGAGCAGTACTTC.

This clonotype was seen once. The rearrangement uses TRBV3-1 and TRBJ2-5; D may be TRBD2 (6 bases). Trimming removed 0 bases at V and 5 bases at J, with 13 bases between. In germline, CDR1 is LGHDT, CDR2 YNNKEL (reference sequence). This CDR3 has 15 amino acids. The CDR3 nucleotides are TGTGCCAGCAGCCAAGATCTAGCGAGGACGGAGACCCAGTACTTC. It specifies CASSQDLARTETQYF.

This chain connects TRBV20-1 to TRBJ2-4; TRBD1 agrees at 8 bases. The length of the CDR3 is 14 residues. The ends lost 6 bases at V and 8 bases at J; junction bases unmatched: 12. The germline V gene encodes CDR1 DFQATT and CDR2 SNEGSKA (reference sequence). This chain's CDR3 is CSAKIRTGSDIQYF. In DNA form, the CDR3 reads TGCAGTGCAAAAATCCGGACAGGGTCGGACATTCAGTACTTC.

CDR3 nucleotide sequence: TGTGCCAGCAGTTTAGCCAGGGGAGGTGAGAACTATGGCTACACCTTC. Translation gives CASSLARGGENYGYTF. The rearrangement links TRBV28 to TRBJ1-2; possible D gene TRBD1, 6 bases. Germline CDR1 is MDHEN and CDR2 is SYDVKM. This CDR3 region has 16 residues. V was shortened by 2 bases and J by 2 bases, with 15 bases between the two germline ends.

CDR3 sequence: CSARDRAIIQETQYF. The CDR3, as DNA: TGCAGTGCTAGAGATCGGGCAATTATCCAAGAGACCCAGTACTTC. The V call is TRBV20-1, the J call TRBJ2-5; D gene ambiguous. Germline CDR1 reads DFQATT; CDR2 reads SNEGSKA (reference sequence). The CDR3 runs to 15 residues. Trimming took off 0 bases at V and 1 base at J, with 12 bases between the two ends.

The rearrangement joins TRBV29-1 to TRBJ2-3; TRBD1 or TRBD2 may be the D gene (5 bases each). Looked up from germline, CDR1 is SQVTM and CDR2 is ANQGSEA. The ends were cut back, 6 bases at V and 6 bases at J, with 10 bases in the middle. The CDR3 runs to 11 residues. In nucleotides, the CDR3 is TGCAGCGTAGAGGGGTGGGATACGCAGTATTTT. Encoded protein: CSVEGWDTQYF.

The CDR3 sequence: CASGVGAPRNEQFF. The DNA of the CDR3 is TGTGCCAGTGGCGTGGGGGCGCCCCGCAATGAGCAGTTCTTC. This rearrangement joins TRBV19 to TRBJ2-1; D might be TRBD1 (6 bases). The CDR3 has 14 amino acids. The germline CDR1 and CDR2 sequences are LNHDA and SQIVND (reference sequence). The V end was cut by 8 bases, the J end by 6 bases, with 17 bases between.

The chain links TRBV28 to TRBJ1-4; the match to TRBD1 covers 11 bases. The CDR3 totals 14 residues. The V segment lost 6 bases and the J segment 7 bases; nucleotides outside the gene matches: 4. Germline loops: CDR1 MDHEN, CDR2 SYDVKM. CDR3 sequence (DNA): TGTGCCAGCAGGAGGACAGGGGGCATTGAAAAACTGTTTTTT. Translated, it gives CASRRTGGIEKLFF.